The entry below gives a single T cell receptor beta chain sequence along with its context. The table came from immunoSEQ multiplex PCR; TCRdb's copy has only in-frame clones and leaves some out. The data show about 29,000 clones, with around three quarters seen just once and roughly 4% held by the top ten. The record originates from a study of PD-1 blockade in classical Hodgkin lymphoma. V gave up 5 bases and J gave up 2 bases; unmatched junction bases: 4. The CDR3 is 15 residues long. CDR1 is KGHSH and CDR2 is LQKENI in the germline V gene. Patients all relapsed after autologous stem cell transplantation, and there was variation in brentuximab vedotin exposure.

This clonotype was sampled from a human donor with classical Hodgkin lymphoma. Specimen: peripheral blood mononuclear cells (PBMCs), collected before the second cycle of nivolumab. The chain recombines TRBV18 with TRBJ2-1; TRBD2 aligns across 9 bases. The CDR3 coding sequence is TGTGCCAGCTCAAGCGGGACTAGCACCTACAATGAGCAGTTCTTC. Its protein is CASSSGTSTYNEQFF.